This entry lists 5 T cell receptor beta chains sequenced from one sample in a study of blood T cell repertoires in COVID-19. Repertoires were generated with immunoSEQ multiplex PCR, while TCRdb's copy carries only in-frame clones and drops some. The sample holds 200,000 to 250,000 clones, about 88% seen once. Sample: peripheral blood. Receptors originate from a woman between 40 and 50 years old with acute or convalescent COVID-19.

The CDR3 sequence: CASSLWGLAASSYNEQFF. As DNA, the CDR3 is TGTGCCAGCAGCCTCTGGGGACTAGCGGCAAGCTCCTACAATGAGCAGTTCTTC. The chain uses TRBV7-2 and TRBJ2-1; 11 bases align to TRBD2. In germline, CDR1 is SGHTA, CDR2 FQGNSA. The CDR3 extends over 18 amino acids. V was clipped by 5 bases and J by 0 bases; unmatched bases: 9.

The chain combines TRBV19 with TRBJ2-5, with a possible D match to TRBD1 (6 bases). Germline V gives CDR1 LNHDA, CDR2 SQIVND (reference sequence). The V end was cut by 5 bases, the J end by 8 bases, with 15 bases between. The length of the CDR3 is 13 residues. CDR3 sequence: CASSGLGTQTQYF. The CDR3 region has the DNA TGTGCCAGTAGTGGGTTAGGGACACAAACCCAGTACTTC.

This chain connects TRBV6-5 to TRBJ2-5; 7 bases fit TRBD2. J gave up 5 bases and V 8 bases, and 5 bases lay outside the gene matches. The germline V gene encodes CDR1 MNHEY and CDR2 SVGAGI. This CDR3 is 12 amino acids long. The CDR3, as DNA: TGTGCCAGCGGGGGGGTTGATGAGACCCAGTACTTC. Protein: CASGGVDETQYF.

The rearrangement uses TRBV18 and TRBJ1-2; D unclear. CDR3 length: 12 residues. Germline CDR1 is KGHSH and CDR2 is LQKENI. V lost 9 bases to trimming and J lost 7 bases, with 15 bases between them. This CDR3 is CASSSDTGGYTF. For the CDR3, the DNA is TGTGCCAGTTCATCAGACACCGGTGGCTACACCTTC.

The table lists this clone with a count of one. J is TRBJ1-1 and V is TRBV7-2, with TRBD1 matching 8 bases. The CDR3 consists of 14 residues. Germline loops: CDR1 SGHTA, CDR2 FQGNSA. V was clipped by 5 bases and J by 9 bases; unmatched bases: 11. CDR3 sequence (DNA): TGTGCCAGCAGCCCTACACCTGACAGGGGAAAAGCTTTCTTT. As protein: CASSPTPDRGKAFF.